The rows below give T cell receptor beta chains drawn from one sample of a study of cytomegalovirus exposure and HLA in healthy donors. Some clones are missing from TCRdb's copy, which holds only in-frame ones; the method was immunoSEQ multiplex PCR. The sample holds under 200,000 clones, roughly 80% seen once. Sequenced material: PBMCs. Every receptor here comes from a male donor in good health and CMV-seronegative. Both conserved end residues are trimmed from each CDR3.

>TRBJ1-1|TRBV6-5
ASSYGGEVTEAF
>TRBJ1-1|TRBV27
ASRTHRTGNTEAF
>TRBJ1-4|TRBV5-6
ASTPRTQNRGITNEKLF
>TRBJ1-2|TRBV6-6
ASSSHQILYGYT
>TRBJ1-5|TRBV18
ASSPPAGSNQPQH
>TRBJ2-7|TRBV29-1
SVVEEVGEQY
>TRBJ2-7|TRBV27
ASSLGAGNEQY
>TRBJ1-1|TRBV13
ASSFPNVRTANTEAF
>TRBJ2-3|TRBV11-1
ASSQAGGRSDTQY
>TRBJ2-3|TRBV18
ASSPPRGTDTQY
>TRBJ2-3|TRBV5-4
ASSLASTSGGADTQY
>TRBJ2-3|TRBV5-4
ASSFGTLPSDTQY
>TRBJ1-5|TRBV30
AWSDKMWVRDYSNQPQH
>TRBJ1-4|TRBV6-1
ASSEPTGVNEKLF
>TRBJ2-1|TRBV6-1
ASSTGGNYNEQF
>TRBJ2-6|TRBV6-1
ASSAVYAPSGANVLT
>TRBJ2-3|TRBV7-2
ASSYSGRAVSDTQY
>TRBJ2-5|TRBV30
AWRGGRALQETQY
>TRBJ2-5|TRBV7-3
ASSLREGETQY
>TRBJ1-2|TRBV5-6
ASSLQGAQGYT
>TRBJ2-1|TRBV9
ASSVGTSGNNEQF
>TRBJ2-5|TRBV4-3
ASSQEGIAGVVETQY
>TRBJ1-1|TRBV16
ASSQQGNTEAF
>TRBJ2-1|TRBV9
ASSSGTSSYNEQF
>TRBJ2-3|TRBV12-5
ASGSTGGTQY
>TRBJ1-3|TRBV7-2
ASSLVEGANTIY
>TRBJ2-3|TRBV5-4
ASSRRVAEGTDTQY
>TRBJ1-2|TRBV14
ASSQYREYGYT